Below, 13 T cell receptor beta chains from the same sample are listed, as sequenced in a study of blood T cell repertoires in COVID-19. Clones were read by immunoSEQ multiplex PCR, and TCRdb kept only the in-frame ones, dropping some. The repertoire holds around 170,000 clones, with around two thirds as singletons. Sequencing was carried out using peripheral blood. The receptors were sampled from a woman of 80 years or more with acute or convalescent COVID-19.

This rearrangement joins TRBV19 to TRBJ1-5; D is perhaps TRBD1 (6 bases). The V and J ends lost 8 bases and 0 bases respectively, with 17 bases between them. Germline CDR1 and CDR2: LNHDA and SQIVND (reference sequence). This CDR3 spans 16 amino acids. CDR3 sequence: CASGRRQDYSNQPQHF. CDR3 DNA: TGTGCCAGTGGAAGGAGACAGGATTATAGCAATCAGCCCCAGCATTTT.

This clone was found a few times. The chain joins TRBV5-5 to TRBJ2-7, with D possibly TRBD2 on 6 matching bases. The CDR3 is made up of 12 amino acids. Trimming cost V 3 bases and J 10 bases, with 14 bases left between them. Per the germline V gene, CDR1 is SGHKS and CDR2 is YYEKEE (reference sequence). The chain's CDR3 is CASSSEGWDQYF. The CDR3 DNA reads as TGTGCCAGCAGCTCGGAGGGTTGGGATCAGTACTTC. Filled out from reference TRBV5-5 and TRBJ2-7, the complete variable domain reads DAGVTQSPTHLIKTRGQQVTLRCSPISGHKSVSWYQQVLGQGPQFIFQYYEKEERGRGNFPDRFSARQFPNYSSELNVNALLLGDSALYLCASSSEGWDQYFGPGTRLTVT.

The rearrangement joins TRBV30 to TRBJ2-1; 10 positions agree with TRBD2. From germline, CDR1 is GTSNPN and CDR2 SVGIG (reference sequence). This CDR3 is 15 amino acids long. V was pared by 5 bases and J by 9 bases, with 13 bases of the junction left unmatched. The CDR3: CAWDPSSGSMGEQFF. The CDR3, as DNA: TGTGCCTGGGACCCTTCTAGCGGGAGTATGGGTGAGCAGTTCTTC.

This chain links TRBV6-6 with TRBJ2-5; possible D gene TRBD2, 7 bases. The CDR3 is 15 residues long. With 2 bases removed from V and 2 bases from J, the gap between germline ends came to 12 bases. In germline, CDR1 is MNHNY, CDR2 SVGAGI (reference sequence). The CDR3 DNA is TGTGCCAGCAGTTACGGAGGGAGGGGGCAAGAGACCCAGTACTTC. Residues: CASSYGGRGQETQYF.

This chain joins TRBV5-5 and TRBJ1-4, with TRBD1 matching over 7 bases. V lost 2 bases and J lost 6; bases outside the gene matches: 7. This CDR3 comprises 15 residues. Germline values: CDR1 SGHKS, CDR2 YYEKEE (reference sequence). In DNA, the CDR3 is TGTGCCAGCAGCTTTCACGGACAGGAGGATGAAAAACTGTTTTTT. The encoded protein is CASSFHGQEDEKLFF. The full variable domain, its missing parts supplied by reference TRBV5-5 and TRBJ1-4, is DAGVTQSPTHLIKTRGQQVTLRCSPISGHKSVSWYQQVLGQGPQFIFQYYEKEERGRGNFPDRFSARQFPNYSSELNVNALLLGDSALYLCASSFHGQEDEKLFFGSGTQLSVL.

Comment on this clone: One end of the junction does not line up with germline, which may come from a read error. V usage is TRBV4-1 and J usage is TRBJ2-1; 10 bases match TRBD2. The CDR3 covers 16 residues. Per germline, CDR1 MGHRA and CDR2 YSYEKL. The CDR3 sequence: CASSQDPAGGYIEQFF. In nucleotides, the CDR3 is TGCGCCAGCAGCCAAGATCCAGCGGGAGGGTACATTGAGCAGTTCTTC.

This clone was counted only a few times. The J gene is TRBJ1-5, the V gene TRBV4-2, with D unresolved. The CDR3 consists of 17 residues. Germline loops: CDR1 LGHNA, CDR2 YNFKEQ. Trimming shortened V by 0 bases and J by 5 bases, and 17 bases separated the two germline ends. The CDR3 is CASSQESRGRADQPQHF. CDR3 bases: TGTGCCAGCAGCCAAGAATCTCGGGGAAGAGCGGATCAGCCCCAGCATTTT.

CDR3 sequence reads: CASRPMAGQRTPGSYEQYF. CDR3 nucleotide sequence: TGTGCCAGCAGACCCATGGCGGGACAGCGTACCCCAGGCTCCTACGAGCAGTACTTC. The chain carries TRBV28 and TRBJ2-7, with D tentatively TRBD1 (7 bases). The CDR3 length is 19 residues. V lost 6 bases and J lost 0, with 27 bases in between. Looked up from germline, CDR1 is MDHEN and CDR2 is SYDVKM.

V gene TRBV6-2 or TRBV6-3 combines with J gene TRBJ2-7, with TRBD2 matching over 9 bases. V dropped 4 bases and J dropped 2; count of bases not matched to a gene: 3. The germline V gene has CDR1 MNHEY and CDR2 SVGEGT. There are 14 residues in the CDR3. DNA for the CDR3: TGTGCCAGCAGTTTGACTAGCGGCGCCTACGAGCAGTACTTC. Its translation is CASSLTSGAYEQYF.

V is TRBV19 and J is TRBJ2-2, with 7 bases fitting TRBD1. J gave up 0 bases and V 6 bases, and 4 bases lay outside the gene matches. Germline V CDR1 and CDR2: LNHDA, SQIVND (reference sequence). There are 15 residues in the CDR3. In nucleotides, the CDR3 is TGTGCCAGTAGCCGGACAGGATCGAACACCGGGGAGCTGTTTTTT. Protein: CASSRTGSNTGELFF.

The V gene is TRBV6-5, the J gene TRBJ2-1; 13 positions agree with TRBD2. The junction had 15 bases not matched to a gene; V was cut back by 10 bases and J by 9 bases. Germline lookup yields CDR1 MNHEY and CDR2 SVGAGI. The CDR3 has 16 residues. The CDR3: CATRYPSTSGGGEQFF. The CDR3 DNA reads TGTGCCACCCGTTACCCATCAACTAGCGGGGGGGGTGAGCAGTTCTTC.

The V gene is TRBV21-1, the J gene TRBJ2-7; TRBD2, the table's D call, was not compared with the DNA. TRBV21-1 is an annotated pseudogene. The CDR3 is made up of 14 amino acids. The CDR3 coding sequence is TGTGCCAGCAGCAAAATATCGCGGTGGGGAGGGGACCGCTTC. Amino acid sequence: CASSKISRWGGDRF.

The CDR3, as DNA: TGCGCCAGCAGCCTCCTCCCCCTCTTAGCGATCTACAATGAGCAGTTCTTC. It translates to CASSLLPLLAIYNEQFF. The rearrangement joins TRBV4-1 to TRBJ2-1; tentative D call: TRBD2 (5 bases). V was cut by 4 bases and J by 3 bases, with 19 bases left in between. Germline values: CDR1 MGHRA, CDR2 YSYEKL. The CDR3 is made up of 17 amino acids.